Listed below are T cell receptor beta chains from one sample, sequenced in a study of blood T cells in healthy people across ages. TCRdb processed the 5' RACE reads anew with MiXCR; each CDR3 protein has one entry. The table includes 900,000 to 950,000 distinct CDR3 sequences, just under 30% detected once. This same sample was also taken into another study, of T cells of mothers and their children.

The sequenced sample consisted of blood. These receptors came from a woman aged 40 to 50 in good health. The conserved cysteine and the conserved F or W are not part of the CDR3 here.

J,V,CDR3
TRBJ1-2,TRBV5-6,ASSPTAGPNYGYT
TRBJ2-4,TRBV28,ASSKPPGDIQY
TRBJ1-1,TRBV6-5,ASRLGDWTEAF
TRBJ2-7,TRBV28,ASREWGQGSYGQY
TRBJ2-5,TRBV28,ASSLSLALVYQETQY
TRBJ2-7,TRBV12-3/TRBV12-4,ASSSMVTSSYEQY
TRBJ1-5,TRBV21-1,ASSKARKFEQLAPQH
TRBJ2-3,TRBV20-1,SAMGGGAYDTQY
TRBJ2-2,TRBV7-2,ASSPGTGRDGERF
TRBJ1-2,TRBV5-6,ASSLGTGMANYGYT
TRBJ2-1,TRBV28,ASSSPGLIYNEQF
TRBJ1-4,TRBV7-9,TSSPGQSNEKLF
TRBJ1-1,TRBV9,ASSVDDAGYTEAF
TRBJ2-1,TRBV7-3,ASSLTESGQVEQF
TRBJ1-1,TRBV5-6,ASSFGHAGTEAF
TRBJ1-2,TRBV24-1,ATSDSGHSYGYT
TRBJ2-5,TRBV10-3,AISAGLAGAQGTQY
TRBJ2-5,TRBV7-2,ASSFDRGRETQY
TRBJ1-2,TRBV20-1,SATPTGPSGGYT
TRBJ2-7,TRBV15,ATSRGGSSYEQY
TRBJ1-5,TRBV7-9,ASSTAAGYQPQH
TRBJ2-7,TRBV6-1,ASGGPGEAGTGAYEQY
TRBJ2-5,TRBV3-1,ASSQPGTGNRETQY
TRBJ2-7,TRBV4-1,ASSQEIAGYKLYEQY
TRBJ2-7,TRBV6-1,ASRDKSYEQY
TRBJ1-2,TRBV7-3,ASSTPTGSGYT
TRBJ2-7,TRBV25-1,ASSPERLAGRSYEQY
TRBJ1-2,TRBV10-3,AISDRNRVDYGYT
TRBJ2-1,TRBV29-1,SVERAGGQTQF
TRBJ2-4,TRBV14,ASSPHDRGRGSAKNIQY
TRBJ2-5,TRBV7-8,ASSRIRLAGQETQY
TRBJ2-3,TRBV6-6,ASSSHGGAGTQY
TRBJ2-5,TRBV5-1,ASSSENQETQY
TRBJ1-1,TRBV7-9,ASTLGLEAF
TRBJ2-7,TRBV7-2,ASSTPTQGAGSYEQY
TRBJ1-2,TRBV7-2,ASSLGRNYGYT
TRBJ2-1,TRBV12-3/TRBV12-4,ASSLRFFGQGRYNEQF
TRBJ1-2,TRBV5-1,ASSLAGYDGYT
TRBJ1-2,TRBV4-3,ASSQVGAGTNYGYT
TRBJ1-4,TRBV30,AWRGRAFNEELL
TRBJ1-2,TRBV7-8,ASSFADRGTYGYT
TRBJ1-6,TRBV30,AWNRGARMSPLH
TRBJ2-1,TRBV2,ASSRGGQNSYNEQF
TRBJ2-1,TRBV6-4,ASSVRQGGYNEQF
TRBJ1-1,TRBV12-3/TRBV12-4,ASSLDWTGGETEAF
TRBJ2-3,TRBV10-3,AISESTGATDTQY
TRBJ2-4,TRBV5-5,ASSHRGDIQY
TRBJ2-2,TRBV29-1,SLSEPYTGELF
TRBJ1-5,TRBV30,AWGGTGGNQPQH
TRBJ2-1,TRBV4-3,ASSQDLGDSFHEQF
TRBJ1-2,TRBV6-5,ASSLGGFFGYT
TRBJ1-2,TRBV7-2,ASSFDRDYGYT
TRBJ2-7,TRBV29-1,SARVTSYEQY
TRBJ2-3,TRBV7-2,ASSRYSTDTQY
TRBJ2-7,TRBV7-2,ASSPQGVSSYEQY
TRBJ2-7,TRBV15,ATSRVAGGNYNEQY
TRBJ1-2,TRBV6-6,ASTWASDSYGYT